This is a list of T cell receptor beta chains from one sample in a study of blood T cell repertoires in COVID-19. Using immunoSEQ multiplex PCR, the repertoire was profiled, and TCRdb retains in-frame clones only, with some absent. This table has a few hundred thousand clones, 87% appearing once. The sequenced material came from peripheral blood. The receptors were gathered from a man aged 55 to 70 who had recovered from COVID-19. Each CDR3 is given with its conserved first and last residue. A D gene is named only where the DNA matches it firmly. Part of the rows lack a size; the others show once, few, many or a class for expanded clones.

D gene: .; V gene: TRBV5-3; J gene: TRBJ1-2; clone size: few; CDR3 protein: CARSFNIRGWGYTF; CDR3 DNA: TGTGCCAGAAGCTTCAATATTAGGGGCTGGGGCTACACCTTC
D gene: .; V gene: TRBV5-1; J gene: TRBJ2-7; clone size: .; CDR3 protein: CASRRTWGDGSSYEQYF; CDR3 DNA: TGCGCCAGCCGGAGGACATGGGGGGACGGGAGCTCCTACGAGCAGTACTTC
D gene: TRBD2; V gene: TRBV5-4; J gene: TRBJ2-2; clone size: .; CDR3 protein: CASSRANSGCANTGELFF; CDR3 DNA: TGTGCCAGCAGCCGCGCGAATAGCGGGTGTGCGAACACCGGGGAGCTGTTTTTT
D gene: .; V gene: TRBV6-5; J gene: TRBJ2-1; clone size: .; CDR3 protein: CASINYGGGLVEQFF; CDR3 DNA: TGTGCCAGCATCAATTATGGGGGGGGGCTGGTTGAGCAGTTCTTC
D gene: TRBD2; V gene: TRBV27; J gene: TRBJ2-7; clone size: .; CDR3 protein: CASSSFPGLADSSYEQYF; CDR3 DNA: TGTGCCAGCAGTTCCTTCCCGGGACTAGCGGATAGCTCCTACGAGCAGTACTTC
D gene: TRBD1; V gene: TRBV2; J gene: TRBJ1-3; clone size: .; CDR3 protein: CASTDGTGVAGNTIYF; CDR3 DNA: TGTGCCAGCACCGACGGGACAGGGGTCGCTGGAAACACCATATATTTT
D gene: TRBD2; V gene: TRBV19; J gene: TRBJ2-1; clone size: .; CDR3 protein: CASSPPSGSRLIEQFF; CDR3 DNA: TGTGCCAGTAGTCCCCCTAGCGGGAGTCGGTTGATTGAGCAGTTCTTC
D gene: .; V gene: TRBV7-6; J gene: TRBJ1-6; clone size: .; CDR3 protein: CASSSDSQILHF; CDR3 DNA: TGTGCCAGCAGCTCGGACAGTCAGATCCTCCACTTT
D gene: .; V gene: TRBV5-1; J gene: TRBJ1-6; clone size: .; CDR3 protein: CASSSGVNNSPLHF; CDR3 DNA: TGCGCCAGCAGCTCAGGGGTAAATAATTCACCCCTCCACTTT
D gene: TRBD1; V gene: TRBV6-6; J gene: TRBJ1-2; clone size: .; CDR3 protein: CASSTGTGTYGYTF; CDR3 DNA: TGTGCCAGCAGCACCGGGACAGGGACCTATGGCTACACCTTC
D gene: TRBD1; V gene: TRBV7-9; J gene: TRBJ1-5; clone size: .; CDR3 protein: CASSAGTGNQPQHF; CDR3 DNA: TGTGCCAGCAGCGCCGGGACAGGAAATCAGCCCCAGCATTTT
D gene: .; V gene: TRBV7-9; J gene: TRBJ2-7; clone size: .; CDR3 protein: CASSLNPGHAVEQYF; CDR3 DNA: TGTGCCAGCAGCTTAAACCCGGGTCATGCGGTCGAGCAGTACTTC
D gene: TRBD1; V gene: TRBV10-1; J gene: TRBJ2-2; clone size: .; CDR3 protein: CASRGDRIYGELFF; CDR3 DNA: TGCGCCAGCAGGGGGGACAGAATCTACGGGGAGCTGTTTTTT
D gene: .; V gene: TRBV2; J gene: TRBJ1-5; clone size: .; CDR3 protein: CASSPVEGTNQPQHF; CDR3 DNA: TGTGCCAGCAGCCCCGTGGAGGGGACCAATCAGCCCCAGCATTTT
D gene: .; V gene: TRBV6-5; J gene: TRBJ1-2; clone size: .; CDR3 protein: CASTSLLLTGHGYTF; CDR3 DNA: TGTGCCAGCACCTCCCTCCTCCTTACAGGGCACGGCTACACCTTC
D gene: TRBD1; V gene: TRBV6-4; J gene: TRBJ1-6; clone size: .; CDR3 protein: CASSDYRDRIPPDNSPLHF; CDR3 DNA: TGTGCCAGCAGTGACTACCGGGACAGGATCCCCCCGGATAATTCACCCCTCCACTTT
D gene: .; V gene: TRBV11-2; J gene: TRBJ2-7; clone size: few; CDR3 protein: CASSAGHSYEQYF; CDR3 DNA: TGTGCCAGCAGCGCTGGACATTCCTACGAGCAGTACTTC
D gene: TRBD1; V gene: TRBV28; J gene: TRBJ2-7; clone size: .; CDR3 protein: CASTQPHRGYEQYF; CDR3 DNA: TGTGCCAGCACCCAACCCCACAGGGGCTACGAGCAGTACTTC
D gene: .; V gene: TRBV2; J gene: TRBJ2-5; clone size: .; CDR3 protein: CASSAVQETQYF; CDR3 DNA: TGTGCCAGCAGCGCGGTTCAAGAGACCCAGTACTTC
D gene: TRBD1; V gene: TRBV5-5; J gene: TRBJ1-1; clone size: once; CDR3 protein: CASSPSDRANTEAFF; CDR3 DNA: TGTGCCAGCAGCCCCTCGGACAGGGCGAACACTGAAGCTTTCTTT
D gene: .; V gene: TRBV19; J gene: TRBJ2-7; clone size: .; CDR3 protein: CASSFRDNPAYEQYF; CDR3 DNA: TGTGCCAGTAGTTTCCGGGACAATCCTGCTTACGAGCAGTACTTC
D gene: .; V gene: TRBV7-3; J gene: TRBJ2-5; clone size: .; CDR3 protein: CASSHQGGQETQYF; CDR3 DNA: TGTGCCAGCAGCCATCAGGGTGGACAAGAGACCCAGTACTTC